The 14 T cell receptor beta chains below all came from one sample that was sequenced in a study of blood T cell repertoires in COVID-19 (dated by TCRdb to about 2020). Libraries were prepared through the immunoSEQ multiplex PCR assay. TCRdb took this table from immuneACCESS and kept in-frame rearrangements with V and J called. Such tables lack part of the clones; where checked against another copy, unresolved V genes explain under half of the gap, and the rest is unexplained. For this sample there are about 150,000 clones; over 65% appear just once. The ten largest account for around 5.5% of the sample. Sample: PBMCs or T cells enriched from blood (not recorded which). These receptors originate from a woman aged 45-65 years who had recovered from COVID-19.

The CDR3: CASSPTDDNYGYTF. CDR3 nucleotide sequence: TGCGCCAGCAGCCCGACAGACGACAACTATGGCTACACCTTC. V and J are TRBV5-1 and TRBJ1-2, with D possibly being TRBD1 (5 bases). The length of the CDR3 is 14 residues. V gave up 4 bases and J gave up 2 bases, with 12 bases separating them. The germline V gene encodes CDR1 SGHRS and CDR2 YFSETQ.

The gene calls are TRBV3-1 (or the pseudogene TRBV3-2) and TRBJ1-6; a weak D match, TRBD1 (5 bases). V dropped 1 base and J dropped 10 bases, with 11 bases sitting between them. The CDR3 is 14 amino acids. Germline V CDR1 and CDR2: LGHDT, YNNKEL (reference sequence). CDR3 sequence: CASSQGDGGSPLHF. For the CDR3, the DNA is TGTGCCAGCAGCCAAGGCGATGGGGGGTCACCCCTCCACTTT.

The chain employs TRBV10-3 and TRBJ1-2; TRBD1 might be the D (6 bases). This CDR3 contains 13 residues. The V gene's germline CDR1 is ENHRY and CDR2 SYGVKD. V was trimmed by 4 bases and J by 5 bases, leaving 11 bases between them. CDR3 sequence (DNA): TGTGCCATCAGTGGGACAGACGGTTATGGCTACACCTTC. This gives the protein CAISGTDGYGYTF.

The chain carries TRBV18 and TRBJ2-1; D is possibly TRBD1 (6 bases). CDR3 size: 14 residues. Germline V gene sequence: CDR1 KGHSH, CDR2 LQKENI. V was trimmed by 6 bases and J by 8 bases, leaving 17 bases between them. The CDR3: CASSQALGADEQFF. The CDR3 nucleotides read TGTGCCAGCTCCCAAGCCCTGGGGGCCGATGAGCAGTTCTTC.

The chain recombines TRBV6-5 with TRBJ1-4, with D possibly being TRBD1 (5 bases). Trimming shortened V by 8 bases and J by 7 bases, and 14 bases separated the two germline ends. This CDR3 spans 13 amino acids. The germline CDR1 and CDR2 sequences are MNHEY and SVGAGI. This chain's CDR3 is CASALAGGEKLFF. The CDR3 nucleotides read TGTGCCAGCGCCCTCGCCGGGGGTGAAAAACTGTTTTTT.

The chain uses TRBV5-5 and TRBJ2-3; 7 bases are shared with TRBD2. Germline V gene data show CDR1 as SGHKS and CDR2 as YYEKEE (reference sequence). The CDR3 totals 16 residues. With 2 bases clipped from V and 0 bases from J, the junction kept 6 bases outside the gene matches. The CDR3 reads CASSFQTSSSTDTQYF. In DNA form, the CDR3 reads TGTGCCAGCAGCTTCCAGACTAGCTCTAGCACAGATACGCAGTATTTT.

The V call is TRBV9, the J call TRBJ2-3, with TRBD2 identical over 7 bases. Losses at the gene ends were 6 bases for V and 3 bases for J; bases not matched to a gene: 10. The CDR3 totals 15 residues. In germline, CDR1 is SGDLS, CDR2 YYNGEE. The CDR3 is CASTRSGGSTDTQYF. CDR3 nucleotides: TGTGCCAGCACCCGCTCCGGGGGGTCAACAGATACGCAGTATTTT.

J is TRBJ1-2 and V is TRBV28; TRBD1 agrees at 9 bases. J lost 5 bases, V lost 4 bases, and 8 bases had no gene match. Germline loops: CDR1 MDHEN, CDR2 SYDVKM. The CDR3 has 15 residues. This chain's CDR3 is CASSSPPGTGYGYTF. The DNA of the CDR3 is TGTGCCAGCAGTTCCCCCCCCGGGACAGGGTATGGCTACACCTTC.

This clone was observed once. The rearrangement links TRBV9 to TRBJ1-3; D call uncertain. CDR1 is SGDLS and CDR2 is YYNGEE in the germline V gene. The CDR3 has 17 amino acids. Trimming shortened V by 4 bases and J by 4 bases, and 21 bases separated the two germline ends. In DNA, the CDR3 is TGTGCCAGCAGCCCCGAGGGCGCAACATCGGGAGGAAACACCATATATTTT. Protein product: CASSPEGATSGGNTIYF.

The rearrangement joins TRBV6-5 to TRBJ1-6, with a weak D call TRBD1 (5 bases). Germline V gene lookup returns CDR1 MNHEY and CDR2 SVGAGI. V lost 0 bases, J lost 4 bases, and 10 bases lay in between. The CDR3 extends over 16 amino acids. The CDR3 region has the DNA TGTGCCAGCAGTTACTCGAATCAGGGTTATAATTCACCCCTCCACTTT. Translation: CASSYSNQGYNSPLHF.

The V gene is TRBV7-2, the J gene TRBJ2-7; 7 bases map to TRBD2. The V gene end was trimmed by 3 bases and the J gene end by 4 bases; junction bases not matched to a gene: 9. Germline CDR1 reads SGHTA; CDR2 reads FQGNSA. The CDR3 is 15 residues long. The CDR3 nucleotides are TGTGCCAGCAGCTTGGGGGGGGTAGGCGGGTACGAGCAGTACTTC. This gives the protein CASSLGGVGGYEQYF.

J is TRBJ1-1 and V is TRBV5-1, with TRBD1 identical over 8 bases. The CDR3 is 15 residues long. The V and J ends lost 0 bases and 7 bases, in that order; junction bases with no gene match: 8. The germline CDR1 and CDR2 sequences are SGHRS and YFSETQ. The CDR3 sequence is CASSLATTDRVEAFF. In DNA form, the CDR3 reads TGCGCCAGCAGCTTGGCGACAACGGACAGGGTTGAAGCTTTCTTT.

The chain couples TRBV12-3 or TRBV12-4 to TRBJ1-2, with D maybe TRBD1 (6 bases). This CDR3 is 12 amino acids long. Trimming took 9 bases from V and 7 from J, leaving 15 bases between them. The CDR3 spells CASGQGFGGYTF. CDR3 in DNA: TGTGCCAGTGGTCAGGGGTTCGGTGGCTACACCTTC.

This chain connects TRBV30 to TRBJ2-1; maybe TRBD2 (6 bases). CDR3 length: 15 amino acids. The ends were cut back, 1 base at V and 2 bases at J, with 12 bases in the middle. Germline CDR1 reads GTSNPN; CDR2 reads SVGIG (reference sequence). The CDR3 sequence: CAWSEPTGAYNEQFF. The CDR3 DNA reads as TGTGCCTGGAGTGAACCCACGGGGGCCTACAATGAGCAGTTCTTC. The full variable domain, completed using reference TRBV30 and TRBJ2-1, is SQTIHQWPATLVQPVGSPLSLECTVEGTSNPNLYWYRQAAGRGLQLLFYSVGIGQISSEVPQNLSASRPQDRQFILSSKKLLLSDSGFYLCAWSEPTGAYNEQFFGPGTRLTVL.